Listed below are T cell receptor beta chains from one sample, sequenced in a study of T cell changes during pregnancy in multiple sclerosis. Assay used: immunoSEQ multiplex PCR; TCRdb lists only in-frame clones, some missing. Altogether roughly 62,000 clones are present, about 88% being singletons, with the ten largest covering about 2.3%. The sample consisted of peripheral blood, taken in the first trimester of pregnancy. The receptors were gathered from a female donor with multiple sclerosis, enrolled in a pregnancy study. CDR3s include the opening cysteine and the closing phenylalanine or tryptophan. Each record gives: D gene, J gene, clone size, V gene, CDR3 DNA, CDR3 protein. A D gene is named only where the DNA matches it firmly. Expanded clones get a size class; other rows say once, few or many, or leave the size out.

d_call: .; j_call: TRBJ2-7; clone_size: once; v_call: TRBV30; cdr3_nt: TGTGCCTGGAGTGACAGCTCCTACGAGCAGTACTTC; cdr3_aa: CAWSDSSYEQYF
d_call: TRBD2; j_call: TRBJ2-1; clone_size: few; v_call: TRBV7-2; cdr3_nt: TGTGCCAGCAGCTTAAAGGCTAGCGGGGTTAATGAGCAGTTCTTC; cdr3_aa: CASSLKASGVNEQFF
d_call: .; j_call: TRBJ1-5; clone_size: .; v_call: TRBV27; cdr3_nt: TGTGCCAGCAGTTTAGTCAGGGCTCAGCCCCAGCATTTT; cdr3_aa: CASSLVRAQPQHF
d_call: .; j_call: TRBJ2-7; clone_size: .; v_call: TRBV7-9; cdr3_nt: TGTGCCAGCAGCCTCTTGACAAACTACGAGCAGTACTTC; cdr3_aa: CASSLLTNYEQYF
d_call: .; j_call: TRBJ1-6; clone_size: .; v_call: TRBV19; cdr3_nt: TGTGCCAGTAGTTGGGGGGTTAATTCACCCCTCCACTTT; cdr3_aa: CASSWGVNSPLHF
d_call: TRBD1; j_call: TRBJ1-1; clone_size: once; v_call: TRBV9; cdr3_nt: TGTGCCAGCAGCACGGGACAGTCAATGTCATGGAACACTGAAGCTTTCTTT; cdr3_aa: CASSTGQSMSWNTEAFF
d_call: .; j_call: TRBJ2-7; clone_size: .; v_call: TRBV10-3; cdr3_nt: TGTGCCATCACTGGCGGTAGCTCCTACGAGCAGTACTTC; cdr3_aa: CAITGGSSYEQYF
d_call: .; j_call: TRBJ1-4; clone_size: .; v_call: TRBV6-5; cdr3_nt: TGTGCCAGCAGTTACCACTACACCTCCCTGACCCAAAAACTGTTTTTT; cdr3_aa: CASSYHYTSLTQKLFF
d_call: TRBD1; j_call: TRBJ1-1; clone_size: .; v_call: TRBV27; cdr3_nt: TGTGCCAGCAGGGATCCGGGACAGTCACCTGAAGCTTTCTTT; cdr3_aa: CASRDPGQSPEAFF
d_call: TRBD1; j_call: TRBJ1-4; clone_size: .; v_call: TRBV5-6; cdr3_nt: TGTGCCAGCAGACTCGGACAGGGGGCTGGTCAGGAAAAACTGTTTTTT; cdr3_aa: CASRLGQGAGQEKLFF
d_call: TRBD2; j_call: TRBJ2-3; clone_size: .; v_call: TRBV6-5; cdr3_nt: TGTGCCAGCAGCGCTAGCGGGGGGATGGCAGATACGCAGTATTTT; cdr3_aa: CASSASGGMADTQYF
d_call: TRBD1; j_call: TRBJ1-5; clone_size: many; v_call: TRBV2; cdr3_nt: TGTGCCAGCAGTGCCGGACAGGCTGACAATCAGCCCCAGCATTTT; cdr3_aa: CASSAGQADNQPQHF
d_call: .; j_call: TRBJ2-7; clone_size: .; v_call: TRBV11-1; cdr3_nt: TGTGCCAGCAGCTTAAGGGCTCTACAGGGTTTACATGATTACGAGCAGTACTTC; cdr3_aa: CASSLRALQGLHDYEQYF
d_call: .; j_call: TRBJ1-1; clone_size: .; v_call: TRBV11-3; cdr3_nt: TGTGCCAGCAGCTTAGACAGGGCCACTGAAGCTTTCTTT; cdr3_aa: CASSLDRATEAFF
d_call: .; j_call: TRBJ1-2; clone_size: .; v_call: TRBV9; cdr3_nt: TGTGCCAGCAGTACGGGGGTCGGCTACACCTTC; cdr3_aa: CASSTGVGYTF
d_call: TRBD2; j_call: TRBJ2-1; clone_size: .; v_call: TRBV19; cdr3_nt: TGTGCCAGTAGTATAGGGAGGACTAGCGCCAATGAGCAGTTCTTC; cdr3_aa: CASSIGRTSANEQFF
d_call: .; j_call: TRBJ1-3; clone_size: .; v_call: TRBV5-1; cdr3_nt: TGCGCCAGCAGCTTGGTAGCAGGGAATGGAAACACCATATATTTT; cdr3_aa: CASSLVAGNGNTIYF